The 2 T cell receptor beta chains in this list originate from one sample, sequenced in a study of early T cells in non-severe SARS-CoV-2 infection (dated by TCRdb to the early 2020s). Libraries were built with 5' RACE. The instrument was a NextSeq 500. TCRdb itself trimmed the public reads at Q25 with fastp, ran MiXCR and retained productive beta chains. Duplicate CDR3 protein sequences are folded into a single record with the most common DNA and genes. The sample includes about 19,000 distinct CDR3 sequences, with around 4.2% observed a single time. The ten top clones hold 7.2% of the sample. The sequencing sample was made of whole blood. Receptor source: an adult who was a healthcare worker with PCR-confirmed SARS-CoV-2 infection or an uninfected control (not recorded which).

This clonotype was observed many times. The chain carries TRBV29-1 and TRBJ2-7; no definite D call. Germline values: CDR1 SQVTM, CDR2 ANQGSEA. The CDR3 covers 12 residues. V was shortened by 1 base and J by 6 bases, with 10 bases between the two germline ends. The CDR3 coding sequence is TGCAGCGTTGAAGTCACAGTTGGCGAGCAGTACTTC. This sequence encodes CSVEVTVGEQYF.

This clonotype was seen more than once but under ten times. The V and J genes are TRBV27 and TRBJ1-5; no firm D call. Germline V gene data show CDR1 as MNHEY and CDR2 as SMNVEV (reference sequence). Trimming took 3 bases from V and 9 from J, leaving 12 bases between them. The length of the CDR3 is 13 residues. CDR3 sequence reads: CASSLIFDGPQHF. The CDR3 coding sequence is TGTGCCAGCAGTTTGATTTTTGATGGGCCCCAGCATTTT.